The sequence of this T cell receptor beta chain was determined in a study of CD8 T cells in ankylosing spondylitis. Whole-study results and caveats: Those disease-linked clones were CD8+; they were also relatively rare in peripheral blood. Reports say disease-linked clones showed up significantly more in matched ankylosing spondylitis synovial fluid.

Remarks on this clonotype: The target antigen is unknown.

Each TCR beta library was made by quantitative 5'-RACE that incorporated molecular barcodes. Each CDR3 protein is one row after TCRdb ran MiXCR on the 5' RACE reads. The sample contains around 280,000 distinct CDR3 sequences, about 19% of which appear only once. CDR1 MNHNS and CDR2 SASEGT come from the germline V gene. The CDR3 totals 13 residues. V lost 9 bases to trimming and J lost 1 base; unmatched junction nucleotides: 3. The rearrangement links TRBV6-1 to TRBJ1-1; 9 bases align to TRBD1. The TCR was taken from a male donor with ankylosing spondylitis or in good health (not recorded which). The sample consisted of blood, either unsorted or a sorted T cell fraction (not recorded which). The CDR3 reads CASGTGKNTEAFF. In DNA form, the CDR3 reads TGTGCCAGTGGGACAGGGAAGAACACTGAAGCTTTCTTT.